This TCR beta chain was sequenced for a study of OX40 agonist ivuxolimab in advanced cancers. The overall study: Earlier treatment with anti-PD-1, anti-PD-L1 or anti-CTLA-4 was permitted, and under 50% had received some. Notes on the study in general: Clonal expansion from baseline to week 6 occurred in both CD4+ and CD8+ T cells. The average count of expanded clones was higher among CD8+ T cells than among CD4+.

The method was immunoSEQ multiplex PCR; TCRdb's version includes in-frame clones alone and lacks a portion of them. Found here are 60,000 to 70,000 clones, roughly 87% of them singletons; the top ten hold around 12%. Concerning this clone: Its antigen is currently unknown.

Blood got drawn at baseline, again on cycle 4 day 1, and then on cycle 7 day 1. V lost 4 bases and J lost 1; bases outside the gene matches: 6. Germline V gene sequence: CDR1 SGHRS, CDR2 YFSETQ. This CDR3 is 15 amino acids long. This TCR derives from an adult with an advanced solid tumor such as melanoma, head and neck, liver or kidney cancer. Material: CD4+ or CD8+ T cells sorted from blood, obtained in a trial of the OX40 agonist ivuxolimab. The rearrangement links TRBV5-1 to TRBJ2-5; 8 bases line up with TRBD1. CDR3 protein: CASSQGATGQETQYF. Written as DNA, the CDR3 is TGCGCCAGCAGCCAGGGGGCAACTGGCCAAGAGACCCAGTACTTC.